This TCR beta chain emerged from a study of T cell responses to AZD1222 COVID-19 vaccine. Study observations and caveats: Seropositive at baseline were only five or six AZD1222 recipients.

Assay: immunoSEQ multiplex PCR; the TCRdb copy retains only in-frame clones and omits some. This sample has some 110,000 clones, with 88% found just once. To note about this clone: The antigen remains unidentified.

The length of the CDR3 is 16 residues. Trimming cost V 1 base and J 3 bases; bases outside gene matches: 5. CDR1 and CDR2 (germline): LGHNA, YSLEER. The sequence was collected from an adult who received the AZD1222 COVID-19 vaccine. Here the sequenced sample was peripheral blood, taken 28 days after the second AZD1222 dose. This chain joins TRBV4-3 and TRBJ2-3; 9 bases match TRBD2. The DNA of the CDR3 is TGCGCCAGCAGCCAAGTAGCGGGAGAGGGGACAGATACGCAGTATTTT. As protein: CASSQVAGEGTDTQYF.